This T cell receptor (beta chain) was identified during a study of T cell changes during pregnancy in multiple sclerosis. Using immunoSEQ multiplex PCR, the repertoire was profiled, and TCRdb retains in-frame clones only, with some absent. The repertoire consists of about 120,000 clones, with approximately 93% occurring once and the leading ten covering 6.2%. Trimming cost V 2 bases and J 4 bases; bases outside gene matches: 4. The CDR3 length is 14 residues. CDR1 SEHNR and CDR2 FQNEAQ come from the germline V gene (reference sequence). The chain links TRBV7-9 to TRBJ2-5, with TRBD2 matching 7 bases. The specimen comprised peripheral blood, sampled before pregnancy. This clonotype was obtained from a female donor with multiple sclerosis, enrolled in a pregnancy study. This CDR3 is CASSLLAALETQYF. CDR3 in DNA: TGTGCCAGCAGCTTACTAGCGGCTCTAGAGACCCAGTACTTC.